The rows below give T cell receptor beta chains drawn from one sample of a study of blood T cell repertoires in COVID-19. Some clones are missing from TCRdb's copy, which holds only in-frame ones; the method was immunoSEQ multiplex PCR. The data hold about 56,000 clones, with roughly 90% observed a single time. Sequencing input: peripheral blood. The source is a human donor in a cohort sampled during active COVID-19. The CDR3 runs from the conserved cysteine through the conserved F or W. The D gene is left open where the match is weak.

CDR3 protein,V gene,J gene,D gene
CASGLYRVNEQFF,TRBV12-5,TRBJ2-1,.
CASSEDRGYYNEQFF,TRBV5-5,TRBJ2-1,TRBD1
CASSPRVSGGVAYEQYF,TRBV7-2,TRBJ2-7,TRBD2
CASSRTGDNSPLHF,TRBV5-1,TRBJ1-6,TRBD1
CASSWRGYNEQFF,TRBV7-9,TRBJ2-1,.
CASSSAALASIYEQYF,TRBV5-1,TRBJ2-7,.
CASSFRHGRSSYNSPLHF,TRBV27,TRBJ1-6,.
CAWSDSPTGLSSYMHNSPLHF,TRBV30,TRBJ1-6,.
CAISPTDGSSYNEQFF,TRBV10-3,TRBJ2-1,.
CASSVGQGGTYGYTF,TRBV2,TRBJ1-2,TRBD1
CASSTPTGGSYEQYF,TRBV19,TRBJ2-7,TRBD1
CASSNFYRGGNQPQHF,TRBV7-9,TRBJ1-5,TRBD1
CASSQDQSWQGAYEQYF,TRBV3-1/TRBV3-2,TRBJ2-7,.
CASSLELGDSSGQPQHF,TRBV5-4,TRBJ1-5,.
CASSPGGQAYEQYF,TRBV7-9,TRBJ2-7,.
CASSLATLAGARTDTQYF,TRBV7-2,TRBJ2-3,.
CASSLTYRVSGNTIYF,TRBV9,TRBJ1-3,.
CASSSGGTSGSYEQYF,TRBV7-9,TRBJ2-7,TRBD2
CASSITRGQRRNTEAFF,TRBV19,TRBJ1-1,TRBD1
CASSFGQGHYNEQFF,TRBV5-4,TRBJ2-1,TRBD1